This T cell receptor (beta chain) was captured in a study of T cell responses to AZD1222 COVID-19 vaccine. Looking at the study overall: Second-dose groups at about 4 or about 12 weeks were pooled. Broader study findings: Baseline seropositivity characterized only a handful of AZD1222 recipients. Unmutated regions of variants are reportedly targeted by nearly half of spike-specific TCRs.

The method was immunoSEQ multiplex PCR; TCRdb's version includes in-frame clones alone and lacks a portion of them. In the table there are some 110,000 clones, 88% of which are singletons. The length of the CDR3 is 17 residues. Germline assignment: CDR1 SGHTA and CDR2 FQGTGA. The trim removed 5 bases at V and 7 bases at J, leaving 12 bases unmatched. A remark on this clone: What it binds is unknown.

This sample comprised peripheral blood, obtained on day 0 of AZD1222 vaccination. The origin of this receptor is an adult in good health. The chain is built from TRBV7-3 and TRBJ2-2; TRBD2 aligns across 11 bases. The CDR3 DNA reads TGTGCCAGCAGCCCCTCGGTAGCGGGAGGGGTTGGCGGGGAGCTGTTTTTT. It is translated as CASSPSVAGGVGGELFF.